These T cell receptor beta chains were read from a single sample in a study of control samples from healthy donors and cancer patients. Clones were read by immunoSEQ multiplex PCR, and TCRdb kept only the in-frame ones, dropping some. Of roughly 86,000 clones listed, 91% are singletons. The sequencing sample was made of blood. The receptor source for this set is a man aged 30 to 39 in good health. The CDR3 runs from the conserved cysteine through the conserved F or W. D genes are given only for firm matches. Expanded clones are given a class, and other clones once, few, many or no size at all.

clone_size,d_call,v_call,j_call,cdr3_aa,cdr3_nt
NA,NA,TRBV5-1,TRBJ2-1,CASTRDGSVNHEQFF,TGCGCCAGCACTCGAGACGGCTCCGTAAATCATGAGCAGTTCTTC
NA,TRBD2,TRBV30,TRBJ2-7,CAWSLSGRPYEQYF,TGTGCCTGGAGCCTTAGCGGGAGGCCCTACGAGCAGTACTTC
NA,NA,TRBV2,TRBJ2-1,CASSEKAPWGSYNEQFF,TGTGCCAGCAGTGAAAAGGCCCCCTGGGGCTCCTACAATGAGCAGTTCTTC
NA,TRBD2,TRBV4-1,TRBJ2-5,CASSRGGLAGETQYF,TGCGCCAGCAGCCGGGGGGGACTAGCGGGAGAGACCCAGTACTTC
NA,NA,TRBV5-1,TRBJ1-2,CASSLGGLRDNRYGYTF,TGCGCCAGCAGCTTGGGGGGACTCCGGGACAATAGATATGGCTACACCTTC
NA,NA,TRBV15,TRBJ2-7,CATSVGPIGYEQYF,TGTGCCACCAGCGTAGGACCCATCGGCTACGAGCAGTACTTC
NA,NA,TRBV4-3,TRBJ2-6,CASRAGQQNSGANVLTF,TGCGCCAGCAGAGCGGGACAGCAAAACTCTGGGGCCAACGTCCTGACTTTC
once,NA,TRBV9,TRBJ1-3,CASSASNSGNTIYF,TGTGCCAGCAGCGCGTCCAACTCTGGAAACACCATATATTTT
NA,NA,TRBV28,TRBJ2-7,CASSLIGYEQYF,TGTGCCAGCAGTTTAATAGGCTACGAGCAGTACTTC
once,NA,TRBV30,TRBJ1-2,CAGPGYGYGYTF,TGTGCCGGACCGGGATACGGCTATGGCTACACCTTC
NA,NA,TRBV30,TRBJ1-3,CAWRRGGLTSSGNTIYF,TGTGCCTGGAGACGCGGGGGCCTAACGAGCTCTGGAAACACCATATATTTT
NA,NA,TRBV6-5,TRBJ2-7,CASSSPGTYEQYF,TGTGCCAGCAGTTCCCCAGGGACCTACGAGCAGTACTTC
NA,NA,TRBV6-5,TRBJ1-3,CASSFTGSSGNTIYF,TGTGCCAGCAGTTTTACAGGGTCCTCTGGAAACACCATATATTTT
NA,NA,TRBV29-1,TRBJ2-1,CSVESGLVYNEQFF,TGCAGCGTTGAGTCGGGACTTGTATACAATGAGCAGTTCTTC
NA,TRBD2,TRBV5-1,TRBJ2-1,CASSASGGSSYNEQFF,TGCGCCAGCAGCGCTAGCGGGGGGAGCTCCTACAATGAGCAGTTCTTC
NA,NA,TRBV20-1,TRBJ1-1,CSARGGTGRNTEAFF,TGCAGTGCTCGTGGGGGGACCGGACGAAACACTGAAGCTTTCTTT
NA,TRBD2,TRBV29-1,TRBJ2-5,CSAVVSGRADETQYF,TGCAGCGCCGTGGTTAGCGGGAGGGCCGATGAGACCCAGTACTTC
NA,NA,TRBV11-2,TRBJ1-1,CANRDRNTEAFF,TGTGCCAACCGAGACAGGAACACTGAAGCTTTCTTT
NA,TRBD1,TRBV11-3,TRBJ2-1,CASSPRGRSDNEQFF,TGTGCCAGCAGCCCAAGGGGGCGTTCAGACAATGAGCAGTTCTTC
NA,NA,TRBV28,TRBJ1-6,CASSLQGGNSPLHF,TGTGCCAGCAGTTTACAGGGAGGCAATTCACCCCTCCACTTT
NA,NA,TRBV12-3/TRBV12-4,TRBJ1-5,CASSFRFTPQHF,TGTGCCAGCAGTTTTCGGTTCACGCCCCAGCATTTT
NA,TRBD1,TRBV9,TRBJ2-3,CASSVATTGSGTDTQYF,TGTGCCAGCAGCGTAGCAACGACAGGGTCGGGCACAGATACGCAGTATTTT
NA,NA,TRBV5-1,TRBJ2-7,CASSLASEQYF,TGCGCCAGCAGCTTGGCGTCCGAGCAGTACTTC
NA,NA,TRBV14,TRBJ1-1,CASSHMGRGNTEAFF,TGTGCCAGCAGCCACATGGGCAGGGGGAACACTGAAGCTTTCTTT
NA,NA,TRBV13,TRBJ1-2,CASSGRNYGYTF,TGTGCCAGCAGTGGTAGGAACTATGGCTACACCTTC
NA,TRBD2,TRBV3-1/TRBV3-2,TRBJ2-1,CASSHPTSGGYNEQFF,TGTGCCAGCAGCCATCCGACTAGCGGGGGTTACAATGAGCAGTTCTTC
NA,NA,TRBV7-9,TRBJ2-5,CASSSPASPAETQYF,TGTGCCAGCAGCTCCCCGGCTAGCCCGGCTGAGACCCAGTACTTC
NA,NA,TRBV7-9,TRBJ1-4,CASSPEGLSNEKLFF,TGTGCCAGCAGCCCGGAGGGGCTTTCTAATGAAAAACTGTTTTTT
once,NA,TRBV12-5,TRBJ2-7,CASGLSSPEQYF,TGTGCTAGTGGTTTGTCTAGCCCGGAGCAGTACTTC
NA,NA,TRBV7-9,TRBJ1-3,CASSPGTSGNTIYF,TGTGCCAGCAGCCCGGGGACGAGTGGAAACACCATATATTTT
NA,NA,TRBV6-5,TRBJ1-3,CASRRDRSSGNTIYF,TGTGCCAGCAGGAGAGACAGAAGCTCTGGAAACACCATATATTTT
NA,NA,TRBV4-2,TRBJ2-1,CASSQDSEPGDHEQFF,TGTGCCAGCAGCCAAGATTCTGAGCCTGGGGACCATGAGCAGTTCTTC
NA,NA,TRBV6-5,TRBJ2-4,CASRLQVLAKNIQYF,TGTGCCAGCAGACTACAGGTCTTAGCCAAAAACATTCAGTACTTC
NA,TRBD1,TRBV5-1,TRBJ2-1,CASSLGTGANEQFF,TGCGCCAGCAGCTTGGGGACAGGAGCTAATGAGCAGTTCTTC
NA,NA,TRBV20-1,TRBJ1-2,CSASSRAIYTF,TGCAGTGCTAGTTCGAGGGCGATCTACACCTTC
NA,TRBD1,TRBV3-1/TRBV3-2,TRBJ1-2,CASSFGQGYGYTF,TGTGCCAGCAGCTTTGGACAGGGCTATGGCTACACCTTC
NA,NA,TRBV19,TRBJ2-1,CASRQRGNEQFF,TGTGCCAGTAGGCAACGGGGGAATGAGCAGTTCTTC
NA,NA,TRBV10-3,TRBJ1-3,CATGTGGDGNTIYF,TGTGCCACTGGGACGGGAGGAGACGGAAACACCATATATTTT
NA,NA,TRBV18,TRBJ1-4,CASSPTDPTNEKLFF,TGTGCCAGCTCACCGACAGACCCAACTAATGAAAAACTGTTTTTT
NA,NA,TRBV20-1,TRBJ1-2,CSASNSNYGYTF,TGCAGTGCTAGTAACAGTAACTATGGCTACACCTTC
NA,NA,TRBV24-1,TRBJ2-3,CATSDHTQGTDTQYF,TGTGCCACCAGTGATCACACCCAGGGCACAGATACGCAGTATTTT
NA,NA,TRBV7-9,TRBJ1-1,CASSLGANTEAFF,TGTGCCAGCAGCTTAGGGGCCAACACTGAAGCTTTCTTT
NA,NA,TRBV6-2/TRBV6-3,TRBJ1-2,CASSYGTDSYGYTF,TGTGCCAGCAGTTACGGGACGGATTCCTATGGCTACACCTTC
NA,NA,TRBV19,TRBJ1-4,CASSIYMVNEKLFF,TGTGCCAGTAGTATTTACATGGTCAATGAAAAACTGTTTTTT
NA,NA,TRBV7-9,TRBJ1-2,CASSFETALNYGYTF,TGTGCCAGCAGCTTTGAGACAGCCTTAAACTATGGCTACACCTTC
NA,NA,TRBV4-3,TRBJ1-2,CASSQGSQGYGYTF,TGCGCCAGCAGCCAAGGGTCTCAGGGGTATGGCTACACCTTC
NA,TRBD1,TRBV28,TRBJ1-6,CASSTGQGYNSPLHF,TGTGCCAGCAGCACCGGACAGGGTTATAATTCACCCCTCCACTTT
once,NA,TRBV3-1/TRBV3-2,TRBJ1-2,CASSQDRGSIYGYTF,TGTGCCAGCAGCCAAGATAGGGGCAGCATATATGGCTACACCTTC